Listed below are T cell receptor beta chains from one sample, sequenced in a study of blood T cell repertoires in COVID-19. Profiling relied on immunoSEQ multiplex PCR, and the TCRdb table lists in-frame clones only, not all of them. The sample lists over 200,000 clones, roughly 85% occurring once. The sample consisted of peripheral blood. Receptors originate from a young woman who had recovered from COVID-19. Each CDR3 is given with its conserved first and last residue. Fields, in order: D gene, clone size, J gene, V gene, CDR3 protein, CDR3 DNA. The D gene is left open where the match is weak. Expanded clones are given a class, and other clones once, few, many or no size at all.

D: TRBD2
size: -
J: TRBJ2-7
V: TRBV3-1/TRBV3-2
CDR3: CASRTSGSRYEQYF
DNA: TGTGCCAGCAGGACTAGCGGGAGTAGGTACGAGCAGTACTTC

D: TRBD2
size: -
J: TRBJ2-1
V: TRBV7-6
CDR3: CASSLLPAGGSYNEQFF
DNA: TGTGCCAGCAGCTTACTCCCAGCGGGAGGGTCTTACAATGAGCAGTTCTTC

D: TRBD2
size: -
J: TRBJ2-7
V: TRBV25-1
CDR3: CASSSRLAGNYEQYF
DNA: TGTGCCAGCAGTTCGCGACTAGCGGGGAACTACGAGCAGTACTTC

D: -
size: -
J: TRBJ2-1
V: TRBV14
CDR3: CASSPLGGDNEQFF
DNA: TGTGCCAGCAGCCCATTGGGAGGTGACAATGAGCAGTTCTTC

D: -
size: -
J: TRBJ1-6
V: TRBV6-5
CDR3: CASSYWGDRKALHF
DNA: TGTGCCAGCAGTTACTGGGGGGATAGAAAGGCCCTCCACTTT

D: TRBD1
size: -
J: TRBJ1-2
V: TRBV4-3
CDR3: CASSQVQGVGYGYTF
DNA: TGCGCCAGCAGCCAAGTACAGGGGGTCGGCTATGGCTACACCTTC

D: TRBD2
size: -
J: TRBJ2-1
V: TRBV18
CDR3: CASSPPGGNNEQFF
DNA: TGTGCCAGCTCACCACCGGGGGGGAACAATGAGCAGTTCTTC

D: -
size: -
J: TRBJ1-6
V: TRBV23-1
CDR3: CASRRDNRSGCYNSPLHF
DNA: TGCGCCAGCAGGAGGGACAACCGTTCGGGGTGCTATAATTCACCCCTCCACTTT

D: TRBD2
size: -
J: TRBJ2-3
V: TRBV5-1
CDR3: CASSHSGTSGSTFPDTQYF
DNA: TGCGCCAGCAGCCATTCCGGGACTAGCGGGAGTACGTTCCCAGATACGCAGTATTTT

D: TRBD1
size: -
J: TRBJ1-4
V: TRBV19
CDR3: CASSRGQKHGKLFF
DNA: TGTGCCAGTAGTAGGGGACAGAAGCACGGAAAACTGTTTTTT

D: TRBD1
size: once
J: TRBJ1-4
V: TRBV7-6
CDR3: CASSPWTGGNEKLFF
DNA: TGTGCCAGCAGCCCATGGACAGGGGGGAATGAAAAACTGTTTTTT

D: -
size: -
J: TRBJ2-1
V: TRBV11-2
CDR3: CASSFRGTYNEQFF
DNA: TGTGCCAGCAGCTTCCGCGGGACCTACAATGAGCAGTTCTTC

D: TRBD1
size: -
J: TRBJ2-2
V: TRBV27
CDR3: CASNQDREATGELFF
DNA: TGTGCCAGCAATCAGGACAGGGAGGCCACCGGGGAGCTGTTTTTT

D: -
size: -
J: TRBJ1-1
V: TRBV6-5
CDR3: CASSSLREGNTEAFF
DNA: TGTGCCAGCAGTTCACTGAGGGAAGGGAACACTGAAGCTTTCTTT

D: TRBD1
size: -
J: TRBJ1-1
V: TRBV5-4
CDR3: CASTTTGPNTEAFF
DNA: TGTGCCAGCACGACGACAGGGCCGAACACTGAAGCTTTCTTT

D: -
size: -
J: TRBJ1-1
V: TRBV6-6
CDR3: CASNGGGTEAFF
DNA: TGTGCCAGCAACGGGGGAGGCACTGAAGCTTTCTTT

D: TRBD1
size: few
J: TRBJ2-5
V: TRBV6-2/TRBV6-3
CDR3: CASSYSEDRGGETQYF
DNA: TGTGCCAGCAGTTACTCCGAGGACAGGGGCGGGGAGACCCAGTACTTC